These 15 T cell receptor beta chains were all obtained from the same sample, sequenced in a study of T cell repertoires in cytomegalovirus infection. For these receptors, no antigen is known. TCRdb reprocessed the reads via MiXCR and lists one record per CDR3 protein. The data contain around 800,000 distinct CDR3 sequences, approximately 32% of them singletons. The specimen comprised cultured CD8+ T cells from PBMCs, sampled from culture after CMV antigen stimulation. The receptor source for this set is a human donor in good health (CMV status not recorded). Some clones in this sample may be carry-over from other donors' samples.

This clonotype has ten or more counts. V gene TRBV7-8 combines with J gene TRBJ1-5; D uncertain. Germline V gene data show CDR1 as SGHVS and CDR2 as FQNEAQ. The CDR3 length is 15 residues. Trimming took 1 base from V and 0 from J, leaving 7 bases between them. CDR3 nucleotide sequence: TGTGCCAGCAGCTTAGGATCTAATAGCAATCAGCCCCAGCATTTT. This codes for CASSLGSNSNQPQHF.

This rearrangement joins TRBV19 to TRBJ2-1; the D gene is possibly TRBD2 (6 bases). V gave up 5 bases and J gave up 1 base, with 15 bases separating them. The CDR3 runs to 16 residues. Germline V gene lookup returns CDR1 LNHDA and CDR2 SQIVND (reference sequence). The CDR3 nucleotides read TGTGCCAGTAGTGGGGGGAGTAGCGGATCCTACAATGAGCAGTTCTTC. Amino acid sequence: CASSGGSSGSYNEQFF.

This clonotype has at least ten counts. The rearrangement links TRBV7-9 to TRBJ2-1; 8 bases align to TRBD2. With 2 bases clipped from V and 4 bases from J, the junction kept 7 bases outside the gene matches. Germline V CDR1 and CDR2: SEHNR, FQNEAQ (reference sequence). This CDR3 comprises 16 residues. The CDR3 protein is CASSLFGLASYNEQFF. The CDR3 DNA sequence: TGTGCCAGCAGCTTATTTGGACTAGCTTCTTACAATGAGCAGTTCTTC.

The chain is built from TRBV20-1 and TRBJ1-5; no definite D call. V was clipped by 0 bases and J by 7 bases, with 7 bases between them. The CDR3 spans 12 residues. From germline, CDR1 is DFQATT and CDR2 SNEGSKA (reference sequence). The CDR3 nucleotides read TGCAGTGCTAGAGAGCACGGGCAGCCCCAGCATTTT. This codes for CSAREHGQPQHF.

This clonotype appeared many times. V usage is TRBV25-1 and J usage is TRBJ2-5, with a weak D call TRBD2 (6 bases). V lost 3 bases, J lost 1 base, and 18 bases lay in between. Per the germline V gene, CDR1 is MGHDK and CDR2 is SYGVNS. The CDR3 loop spans 17 amino acids. The CDR3 coding sequence is TGTGCCAGCAGTGACCCATTAGGGCGGGGCCTCCAAGAGACCCAGTACTTC. It translates to CASSDPLGRGLQETQYF.

On this clonotype: One junction end disagrees with the germline gene, perhaps due to a read error. The chain combines TRBV27 with TRBJ1-2, with D unresolved. The CDR3 spans 16 residues. The germline V gene encodes CDR1 MNHEY and CDR2 SMNVEV (reference sequence). The DNA of the CDR3 is TGTGTCAGCGGTCCCTCTAATCCCCCGGATAACTATGGCTACACCTTC. This sequence encodes CVSGPSNPPDNYGYTF.

This chain's CDR3 is CASSDNWANTGELFF. The CDR3 DNA sequence: TGTGCCAGCAGTGACAACTGGGCGAACACCGGGGAGCTGTTTTTT. The chain couples TRBV6-4 to TRBJ2-2; D remains unclear. V dropped 2 bases and J dropped 0 bases, with 7 bases sitting between them. CDR3 length: 15 amino acids. Germline V gives CDR1 MRHNA, CDR2 SNTAGT.

The rearrangement links TRBV10-3 to TRBJ1-5; D might be TRBD1 (6 bases). Trimming pared 2 bases from V and 3 bases from J, leaving 11 bases between. The germline gives CDR1 ENHRY, CDR2 SYGVKD. The CDR3 runs to 15 residues. Written as DNA, the CDR3 is TGTGCCATCAGTGAGGCGGGGGCTTCCAATCAGCCCCAGCATTTT. The encoded protein is CAISEAGASNQPQHF.

With regard to this clonotype: Since a much larger clone is just one base distant, this may be a read error. V gene TRBV7-2 combines with J gene TRBJ2-1; 8 positions agree with TRBD2. CDR1 SGHTA and CDR2 FQGNSA come from the germline V gene. The CDR3 is 14 residues long. The CDR3 bases are TGTGTCAGCAGCTTAACTGAGGGACTAGGGTCGCAGTTCTTC. Translation gives CVSSLTEGLGSQFF.

This clonotype has just a few counts. V is TRBV27 and J is TRBJ1-1; D possibly corresponds to TRBD1 (5 bases). V gave up 5 bases and J gave up 0 bases, with 10 bases separating them. The germline V gene encodes CDR1 MNHEY and CDR2 SMNVEV (reference sequence). The CDR3 is 14 residues long. The CDR3 nucleotides read TGTGCCAGCAGTGGAAGGGGTCTGAACACTGAAGCTTTCTTT. Translated: CASSGRGLNTEAFF.

The chain is built from TRBV5-6 and TRBJ2-7; TRBD1 is a possible D gene (6 bases). The CDR3 sequence is 15 residues long. Trimming pared 6 bases from V and 0 bases from J, leaving 16 bases between. Germline lookup yields CDR1 SGHDT and CDR2 YYEEEE. The CDR3 DNA sequence: TGTGCCAGCACTAGGGGCCAGGGGAGCTCCTACGAGCAGTACGTC. Protein: CASTRGQGSSYEQYV.

The chain is built from TRBV24-1 and TRBJ2-4, with 7 bases matching TRBD1. Germline V gives CDR1 KGHDR, CDR2 SFDVKD. This CDR3 comprises 13 residues. With V trimmed by 3 bases and J by 6 bases, 1 base remained unmatched. Here the CDR3 DNA reads TGTGCCACCAGTGATGGGACAGCAAACATTCAGTACTTC. Residues: CATSDGTANIQYF.

In its sample, this clonotype was seen a few times. V gene TRBV6-4 combines with J gene TRBJ1-1; D is unclear. Trimming took off 0 bases at V and 0 bases at J, with 2 bases between the two ends. From germline, CDR1 is MRHNA and CDR2 SNTAGT. This CDR3 region has 13 residues. In DNA, the CDR3 is TGTGCCAGCAGTGACTCGTTGAACACTGAAGCTTTCTTT. Protein: CASSDSLNTEAFF.

This clonotype was picked up a small number of times. This chain joins TRBV12-3 or TRBV12-4 and TRBJ1-2; 10 bases fit TRBD1. Trimming removed 6 bases from V and 6 bases from J; junction bases left unmatched: 7. The CDR3 spans 14 residues. CDR3 DNA: TGTGCCAGCAGCGGACAGGGGGGTAATGATGGCTACACCTTC. Its protein product is CASSGQGGNDGYTF.

This clonotype was detected many times. The chain uses TRBV7-2 and TRBJ2-3; TRBD2 matches 15 bases. J was trimmed by 0 bases and V by 5 bases; bases with no gene match: 6. Germline V gene data show CDR1 as SGHTA and CDR2 as FQGNSA. The CDR3 contains 18 residues. As DNA, the CDR3 is TGTGCCAGCAGCATGGGACTAGCGGGGGGTGTTAGCACAGATACGCAGTATTTT. Its protein product is CASSMGLAGGVSTDTQYF.